There are a few counts of the clone carrying this T cell receptor beta chain. In the source study's methods: The assay estimated nucleated cells by amplifying reference gene primers. Method: immunoSEQ multiplex PCR; TCRdb's copy keeps in-frame clones and lacks some. That table supplies the V and J calls and clone size; D and trimming were determined from the DNA. This sample has 65,000 to 95,000 clones; roughly nine tenths occur once, and the top ten carry around 2.6%. V was shortened by 5 bases and J by 1 base, with 12 bases between the two germline ends. CDR3 length equals 14 residues. The germline CDR1 and CDR2 sequences are SGHRS and YFSETQ. This record belongs to a study of blood T cell repertoires in COVID-19. In the study overall: Sites across the United States, Italy and Spain contributed samples from acute and convalescent COVID-19. Sample material is recorded as cDNA or gDNA derived from T cells, B-cell-depleted T cells, or PBMCs.

The chain is built from TRBV5-1 and TRBJ1-1; perhaps TRBD1 as D (5 bases). The sample taken for sequencing was peripheral blood. This receptor was obtained from a man aged 45-60 years with COVID-19, enrolled during active disease. The CDR3 loop reads CASSVDSTNTEAFF. Here the CDR3 DNA reads TGCGCCAGCAGTGTCGACAGCACGAACACTGAAGCTTTCTTT.